The 12 T cell receptor beta chains reported below all come from one sample, sequenced in a study of T cell changes during pregnancy in multiple sclerosis. TCRdb's table, derived via immunoSEQ multiplex PCR, lists solely in-frame clones and lacks some. The repertoire consists of under 100,000 clones, with around 93% occurring once and the leading ten covering around 2%. The sample here was peripheral blood, taken in the first trimester of pregnancy. The source is a female donor in good health, enrolled as a control in a pregnancy study.

The V and J genes are TRBV5-6 and TRBJ1-6, with D tentatively TRBD1 (6 bases). The germline gives CDR1 SGHDT, CDR2 YYEEEE. The ends were cut back, 1 base at V and 7 bases at J, with 15 bases in the middle. The CDR3 covers 16 residues. As DNA, the CDR3 is TGTGCCAGCAGCTTGAATCCGACAGGCTCCAATTCACCCCTCCACTTT. Amino acids: CASSLNPTGSNSPLHF.

V and J are TRBV19 and TRBJ1-3; D may be TRBD1 (5 bases). The CDR3 runs 16 residues. Trimming shortened V by 10 bases and J by 0 bases, and 19 bases separated the two germline ends. In germline, CDR1 is LNHDA, CDR2 SQIVND (reference sequence). In DNA form, the CDR3 reads TGTGCCACCCACCGACAGCATCTACTCTCTGGAAACACCATATATTTT. It specifies CATHRQHLLSGNTIYF.

This chain joins TRBV28 and TRBJ2-3; D might be TRBD2 (6 bases). This CDR3 contains 15 residues. CDR1 is MDHEN, CDR2 SYDVKM, per germline. Between the trimmed V and J ends, which lost 6 bases and 3 bases, there was a span of 16 bases. The CDR3 DNA reads TGTGCCAGCAGCCTACGGCGGGGTAGGACAGATACGCAGTATTTT. Amino acids: CASSLRRGRTDTQYF. The variable domain in full, completed from reference TRBV28 and TRBJ2-3, reads DVKVTQSSRYLVKRTGEKVFLECVQDMDHENMFWYRQDPGLGLRLIYFSYDVKMKEKGDIPEGYSVSREKKERFSLILESASTNQTSMYLCASSLRRGRTDTQYFGPGTRLTVL.

The chain recombines TRBV4-3 with TRBJ1-2; tentatively, D is TRBD1 (6 bases). This CDR3 comprises 14 residues. Trimming removed 0 bases from V and 2 bases from J, with 7 bases in between. CDR1 is LGHNA and CDR2 is YSLEER in the germline V gene. CDR3 nucleotide sequence: TGCGCCAGCAGCCAAGATACAGGGAACTATGGCTACACCTTC. Translation: CASSQDTGNYGYTF.

The chain combines TRBV7-6 with TRBJ2-7; TRBD1 matches 11 bases. Looked up from germline, CDR1 is SGHVS and CDR2 is FNYEAQ. J lost 2 bases, V lost 3 bases, and 3 bases had no gene match. The CDR3 has 15 amino acids. The CDR3 DNA follows: TGTGCCAGCAGCTTGGGACAGGGGGTCCCCTACGAGCAGTACTTC. This translates into CASSLGQGVPYEQYF. Drawing the rest from reference TRBV7-6 and TRBJ2-7, the complete variable domain is GAGVSQSPRYKVTKRGQDVALRCDPISGHVSLYWYRQALGQGPEFLTYFNYEAQQDKSGLPNDRFSAERPEGSISTLTIQRTEQRDSAMYRCASSLGQGVPYEQYFGPGTRLTVT.

This chain uses TRBV5-4 with TRBJ2-1; D perhaps matches TRBD2 (6 bases). V lost 4 bases and J 0 bases, leaving 14 bases between the germline ends. Germline values: CDR1 SGHNT, CDR2 YYREEE (reference sequence). The CDR3 is 16 residues long. CDR3 residues: CASSHGTDRSYNEQFF. CDR3 in DNA: TGTGCCAGCAGCCATGGGACTGATCGCTCCTACAATGAGCAGTTCTTC.

The J gene is TRBJ1-1, the V gene TRBV2, with unresolved D. This CDR3 comprises 13 residues. Germline V lookup: CDR1 SNHLY, CDR2 FYNNEI. Between the trimmed V and J ends, which lost 5 bases and 1 base, there was a span of 8 bases. DNA for the CDR3: TGTGCCAGCAGTTCCGAGGGGAACACTGAAGCTTTCTTT. This gives the protein CASSSEGNTEAFF.

The V gene is TRBV4-2, the J gene TRBJ2-2; D call uncertain. This CDR3 spans 15 amino acids. CDR1 LGHNA and CDR2 YNFKEQ come from the germline V gene. Trimming took 1 base from V and 2 from J, leaving 8 bases between them. CDR3 in DNA: TGTGCCAGCAGCCAAGGAGGCCTTAACACCGGGGAGCTGTTTTTT. This sequence encodes CASSQGGLNTGELFF.

The genes are TRBV2 and TRBJ1-5; 8 bases are a match to TRBD1. The trim removed 7 bases at V and 6 bases at J, leaving 8 bases unmatched. The CDR3 runs to 14 residues. Germline CDR1 is SNHLY and CDR2 is FYNNEI. CDR3 bases: TGTGCCAGCACTACGCAGGGGGCGAGTCAGCCCCAGCATTTT. Encoded protein: CASTTQGASQPQHF.

The gene calls are TRBV27 and TRBJ1-5, with no clear D. Trimming shortened V by 0 bases and J by 8 bases, and 11 bases separated the two germline ends. CDR1 and CDR2 (germline): MNHEY, SMNVEV (reference sequence). This CDR3 contains 14 residues. For the CDR3, the DNA is TGTGCCAGCAGTTTATCGCGGGCCGCGGAGCCCCAGCATTTT. Its translation is CASSLSRAAEPQHF.

The rearrangement joins TRBV18 to TRBJ2-1; tentatively, D is TRBD2 (6 bases). Germline V gives CDR1 KGHSH, CDR2 LQKENI. The CDR3 has 15 residues. V shed 0 bases and J shed 7 bases, with 13 bases lying between them. The CDR3 sequence is CASSPPQGGVNEQFF. The CDR3 DNA is TGTGCCAGCTCACCACCGCAAGGAGGGGTGAATGAGCAGTTCTTC.

The genes are TRBV11-3 and TRBJ1-1; maybe TRBD1 (6 bases). The CDR3 has 18 amino acids. Trimming stripped 1 base from V and 5 bases from J, with 23 bases between. From germline, CDR1 is SGHNT and CDR2 YENEEA. CDR3 sequence: CASSLGGHPGGRGTEAFF. For the CDR3, the DNA is TGTGCCAGCAGCTTAGGGGGACACCCGGGCGGCCGTGGAACTGAAGCTTTCTTT. Filled out from reference TRBV11-3 and TRBJ1-1, the complete variable domain reads EAGVVQSPRYKIIEKKQPVAFWCNPISGHNTLYWYLQNLGQGPELLIRYENEEAVDDSQLPKDRFSAERLKGVDSTLKIQPAELGDSAVYLCASSLGGHPGGRGTEAFFGQGTRLTVV.